This T cell receptor beta chain was recorded in a study of blood T cells in healthy people across ages. Germline V gene data show CDR1 as SGHTA and CDR2 as FQGTGA. The CDR3 loop spans 13 amino acids. The V end lost 5 bases, the J end lost 3 bases, and 11 bases lay between the germline ends. This clonotype was counted a few times. Then a second PCR, running roughly 7 to 11 cycles, was carried out with a sample-barcoded 5' primer and a J-beta primer mix. One entry per CDR3 protein results from TCRdb running MiXCR on the 5' RACE reads. Seen here are about 760,000 distinct CDR3 sequences, 25% observed once, and the top ten hold 9.4%. Another study also made use of these data, one on T cells of mothers and their children.

Sequencing used blood. The chain carries TRBV7-3 and TRBJ2-7, with D unclear. The origin of this receptor is a boy between 10 and 17 years old in good health. The chain's CDR3 is CASSQDTDYEQYF. CDR3 sequence (DNA): TGTGCCAGCAGCCAAGACACAGACTACGAGCAGTACTTC.